This T cell receptor beta chain came from a study of beta chain features in type 1 diabetes. Remarks on this clone: Its antigen is still unknown.

Germline lookup yields CDR1 LGHNA and CDR2 YNFKEQ. CDR3 length: 16 amino acids. V dropped 3 bases and J dropped 7 bases, with 19 bases sitting between them. Study conclusions and caveats: When VDJ junctions were examined, type 1 diabetes patients showed fewer insertions and more deletions.

Staining for CD45RO/CCR7/CD25/CD127/CD95/CD27 allowed sorting of CD4+ naive, central memory, regulatory and stem cell-like memory cells. Every isolated RNA sample was fully reverse transcribed, so sequencing captured expressed TCRB transcripts. TCRdb's table, derived via immunoSEQ multiplex PCR, lists solely in-frame clones and lacks some. The data show 65,000 to 100,000 clones, under 35% seen once. The origin of this receptor is a woman between 18 and 29 years old in good health. Source material: stem cell memory CD4+ T cells from blood. The rearrangement uses TRBV4-2 and TRBJ2-1; D is unclear. This CDR3 reads CASSHLGSSFGNEQFF. For the CDR3, the DNA is TGTGCCAGCAGCCACCTCGGTAGCTCATTCGGGAATGAGCAGTTCTTC.